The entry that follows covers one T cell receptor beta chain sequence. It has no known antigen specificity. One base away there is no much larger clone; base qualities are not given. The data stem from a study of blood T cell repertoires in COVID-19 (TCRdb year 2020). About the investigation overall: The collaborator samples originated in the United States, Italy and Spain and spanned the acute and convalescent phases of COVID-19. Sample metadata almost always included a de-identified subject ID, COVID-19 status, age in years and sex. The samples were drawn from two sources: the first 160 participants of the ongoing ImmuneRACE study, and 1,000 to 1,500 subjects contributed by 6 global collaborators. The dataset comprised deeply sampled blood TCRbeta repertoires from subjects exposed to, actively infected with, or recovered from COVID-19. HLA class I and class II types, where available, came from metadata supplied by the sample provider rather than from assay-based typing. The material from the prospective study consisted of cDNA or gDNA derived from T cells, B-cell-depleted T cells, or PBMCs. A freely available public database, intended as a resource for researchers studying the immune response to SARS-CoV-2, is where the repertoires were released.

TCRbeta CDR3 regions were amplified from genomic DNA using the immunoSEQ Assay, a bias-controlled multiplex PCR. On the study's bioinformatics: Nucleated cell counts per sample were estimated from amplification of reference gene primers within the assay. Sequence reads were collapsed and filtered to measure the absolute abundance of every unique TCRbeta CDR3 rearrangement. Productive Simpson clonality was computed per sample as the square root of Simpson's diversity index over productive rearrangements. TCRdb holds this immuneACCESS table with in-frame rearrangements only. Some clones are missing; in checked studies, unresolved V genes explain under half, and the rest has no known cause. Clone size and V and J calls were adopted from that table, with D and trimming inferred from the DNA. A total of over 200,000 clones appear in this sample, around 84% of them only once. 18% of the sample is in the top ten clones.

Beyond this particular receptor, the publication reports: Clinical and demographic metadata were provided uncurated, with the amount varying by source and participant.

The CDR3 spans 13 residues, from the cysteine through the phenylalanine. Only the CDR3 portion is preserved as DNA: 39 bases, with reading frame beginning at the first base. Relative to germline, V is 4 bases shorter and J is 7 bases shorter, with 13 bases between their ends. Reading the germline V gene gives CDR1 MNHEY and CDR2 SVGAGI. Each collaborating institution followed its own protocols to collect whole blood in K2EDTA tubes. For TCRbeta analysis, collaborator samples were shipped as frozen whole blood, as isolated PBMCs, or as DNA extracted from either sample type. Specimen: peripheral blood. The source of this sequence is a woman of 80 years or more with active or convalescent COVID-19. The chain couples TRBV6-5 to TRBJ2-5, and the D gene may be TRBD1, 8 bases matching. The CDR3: CASSSNRGGTQYF. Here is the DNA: TGTGCCAGCAGTTCTAACAGGGGGGGGACCCAGTACTTC.